This is a list of T cell receptor beta chains from one sample in a study of blood T cell repertoires in COVID-19. Repertoires were generated with immunoSEQ multiplex PCR, while TCRdb's copy carries only in-frame clones and drops some. This sample has some 60,000 clones, with roughly 90% found just once. Material: peripheral blood. The receptors were sampled from a man in his fifties or sixties with acute or convalescent COVID-19. Both conserved end residues are part of each CDR3.

j_call v_call cdr3_aa
TRBJ1-2 TRBV9 CASSVENRVYGYTF
TRBJ2-1 TRBV24-1 CATSDFNRGNEQFF
TRBJ1-2 TRBV29-1 CSVVGRSYGYTF
TRBJ2-2 TRBV2 CASRGELARSGELFF
TRBJ1-1 TRBV7-2 CASSRQGARTEAFF
TRBJ1-6 TRBV5-1 CASSLSPDRNRGPLHF
TRBJ1-2 TRBV14 CASSPRSGGYYGYTF
TRBJ1-6 TRBV12-3/TRBV12-4 CASSLNRNSPLHF
TRBJ2-7 TRBV6-5 CASMADNIMGREQYF
TRBJ1-5 TRBV5-6 CASSGGSDQPQHF
TRBJ2-7 TRBV6-5 CASTPTGDSSYEQYF
TRBJ2-3 TRBV7-9 CASSLASGDTQYF
TRBJ1-5 TRBV5-1 CASSLVAGSNQPQHF
TRBJ1-5 TRBV18 CASSPRGFHNQPQHF
TRBJ1-2 TRBV6-6 CASSYSMGREGNGYTF
TRBJ1-5 TRBV6-6 CASRGTGVDQPQHF
TRBJ2-3 TRBV9 CASRAGATTDTQYF
TRBJ2-5 TRBV27 CASSFRRSETQYF
TRBJ1-1 TRBV4-1 CASSQGQITEAFF
TRBJ2-7 TRBV27 CASSLSPGLAYEQYF
TRBJ1-1 TRBV10-1 CASRRQENTEAFF
TRBJ1-2 TRBV3-1/TRBV3-2 CASSQEWRGLGDYGYTF
TRBJ1-1 TRBV30 CAWSVMYGPSNTEAFF
TRBJ1-1 TRBV5-1 CASRAGTGGMGAFF
TRBJ2-3 TRBV5-4 CASSRLAGATTDTQYF
TRBJ2-1 TRBV27 CASSFSVYNEQFF
TRBJ2-7 TRBV15 CATSRDRGSPRVEQYF
TRBJ1-4 TRBV7-9 CASRGGEAPGEKLFF
TRBJ2-5 TRBV2 CASSETGVQETQYF
TRBJ2-2 TRBV10-3 CAISGPSANTGELFF
TRBJ1-4 TRBV4-1 CASSLGQGITNEKLFF
TRBJ1-2 TRBV7-2 CASSSLRAVTNYGYTF
TRBJ1-5 TRBV7-3 CASSPRGSNQPQHF
TRBJ1-6 TRBV19 CASSGSGVRSPLHF
TRBJ1-2 TRBV21-1 CASSKEGRDRGSDGYTF
TRBJ2-3 TRBV7-2 CASSFTVTDTQYF
TRBJ2-1 TRBV10-1 CASSAASPGIDEQFF
TRBJ1-1 TRBV30 CAWSVGAGLYRDTEAFF
TRBJ1-1 TRBV5-4 CASSLAFQTGNTEAFF
TRBJ1-5 TRBV24-1 CATSGTDRGNQPQHF
TRBJ1-2 TRBV3-1/TRBV3-2 CASSQEADIYGYTF
TRBJ1-2 TRBV5-1 CASSLAGTDYGYTF
TRBJ2-1 TRBV5-4 CASNNGGQSSYNEQFF
TRBJ2-2 TRBV2 CASRPGTGNTGELFF
TRBJ1-6 TRBV6-6 CASSRDRGLKNTLYNSPLHF